What follows is one T cell receptor (beta chain) and its context. CDR1 SGHVS and CDR2 FQNEAQ come from the germline V gene. This CDR3 is built from 18 residues. V lost 0 bases to trimming and J lost 6 bases, with 20 bases between them. The data are from a study of T-cell reconstitution after alpha-beta-depleted transplantation in children. The TCRbeta library was prepared with unique molecular identifiers. TCRdb fed the PCR reads into MiXCR, producing one record per CDR3 protein. The data show more than 450,000 distinct CDR3 sequences, around 17% seen once. The sequenced sample was PBMCs from the stem cell graft donor, obtained from the stem cell graft. The receptor was derived from a human donor who donated a stem cell graft to a child with acute lymphoblastic leukemia. V and J are TRBV7-8 and TRBJ1-4; D ambiguous. CDR3 in DNA: TGTGCCAGCAGCTTAGCATCAGTGGTAACGGAATCCCATGAAAAACTGTTTTTT. It codes for CASSLASVVTESHEKLFF.